The T cell receptor (beta chain) under discussion was sequenced for a study of cytomegalovirus exposure and HLA in healthy donors. In the study overall: Of roughly 400 genotyped donors, 81% grouped in the Caucasian-associated ancestry cluster.

As concerns this clone: The antigen is not known.

The germline V and J ends were trimmed by 0 bases and 1 base, with 10 bases remaining between them. CDR1 is SGHRS, CDR2 YFSETQ, per germline. This CDR3 comprises 15 residues. Notes on the study in general: Segments of the TCR beta V type were, in most cases, productive about 90% or about 30% of the time in an earlier analysis.

In the PCR, 60 Vbeta and 13 Jbeta primers were used. Data came from immunoSEQ multiplex PCR; TCRdb stores just in-frame clones and leaves some out. Of about 180,000 clones in the sample, less than 85% were seen once. The V call is TRBV5-1, the J call TRBJ1-2; D perhaps matches TRBD1 (6 bases). The sequenced sample was PBMCs. This receptor was taken from a man aged 35-49 years in good health and CMV-seronegative. CDR3 sequence reads: CASSLAPGDNYGYTF. The CDR3 nucleotides read TGCGCCAGCAGCTTGGCTCCAGGGGATAACTATGGCTACACCTTC.